This entry features one T cell receptor (beta chain) sequence. The target antigen is unknown. Trimming took 4 bases from V and 4 from J, leaving 19 bases between them. This CDR3 region has 15 residues. The germline gives CDR1 SQVTM, CDR2 ANQGSEA. This sample is part of a study of beta chain features in type 1 diabetes. Whole-study findings and limits: An over-representation of cells with high TCR expression could result from cDNA sequencing. Moderately but significantly shorter TCRB CDR3s were found in Type 1 diabetes patients in all four CD4+ subsets. Individuals with type 1 diabetes displayed fewer insertions and more deletions at VDJ junctions.

A sort by CD45RO/CCR7/CD25/CD127/CD95/CD27 yielded CD4+ naive, central memory, regulatory and stem cell-like memory cells. Reverse transcribing all isolated RNA meant expressed TCRB transcripts were sequenced. A few million reads, on average, came from each naive, central memory and regulatory T cell sample. Clones were read by immunoSEQ multiplex PCR, and TCRdb kept only the in-frame ones, dropping some. The data contain a few hundred thousand clones, about 15% of them seen just once; the ten biggest clones take up around 0.019%. Sequencing was done on a sample of naive CD4+ T cells from blood. The gene calls are TRBV29-1 and TRBJ1-1; D perhaps matches TRBD1 (6 bases). The TCR sequence derives from a man younger than 45 with type 1 diabetes. CDR3 in DNA: TGCAGCGTTGCGGGGGGCGAAGGAATAGGCACTGAAGCTTTCTTT. Its protein is CSVAGGEGIGTEAFF.